The sequence of this T cell receptor beta chain was determined in a study of spatial heterogeneity in lung cancer. About the research overall: Of the blood samples, some were collected at disease recurrence, and first recurrence occurred at a median of 350 days. Study-level results: In blood, ubiquitous expanded tumor TCRs appeared more at resection than follow-up.

This clonotype showed up many times. Its antigen is undetermined. This beta chain is off target for a library built for alpha chains, so its abundance means little. Time point in this sample: blood taken at disease recurrence. No cell sorting; template was whole RNA from tumor, lung tissue or PBMC. Every individual TCR cDNA molecule carried its own unique molecular identifier, which allowed correction of PCR and sequencing errors. TCRdb processed the 5' RACE reads anew with MiXCR; each CDR3 protein has one entry. The sample records 8,800 or so distinct CDR3 sequences, roughly 3.5% being singletons. The CDR3 runs to 17 residues.

This TCR was recovered from a female donor with early-stage non-small cell lung cancer. The V gene is TRBV21-1, the J gene TRBJ1-1; the listed D gene, TRBD1, was not tested against the DNA. TRBV21-1 has pseudogene status. Sequenced material: PBMCs, taken at recurrence. CDR3 protein: CASSKGLGSGFDTEAFF. The CDR3 DNA reads as TGTGCCAGCAGCAAAGGTCTAGGGTCGGGATTCGACACTGAAGCTTTCTTT.